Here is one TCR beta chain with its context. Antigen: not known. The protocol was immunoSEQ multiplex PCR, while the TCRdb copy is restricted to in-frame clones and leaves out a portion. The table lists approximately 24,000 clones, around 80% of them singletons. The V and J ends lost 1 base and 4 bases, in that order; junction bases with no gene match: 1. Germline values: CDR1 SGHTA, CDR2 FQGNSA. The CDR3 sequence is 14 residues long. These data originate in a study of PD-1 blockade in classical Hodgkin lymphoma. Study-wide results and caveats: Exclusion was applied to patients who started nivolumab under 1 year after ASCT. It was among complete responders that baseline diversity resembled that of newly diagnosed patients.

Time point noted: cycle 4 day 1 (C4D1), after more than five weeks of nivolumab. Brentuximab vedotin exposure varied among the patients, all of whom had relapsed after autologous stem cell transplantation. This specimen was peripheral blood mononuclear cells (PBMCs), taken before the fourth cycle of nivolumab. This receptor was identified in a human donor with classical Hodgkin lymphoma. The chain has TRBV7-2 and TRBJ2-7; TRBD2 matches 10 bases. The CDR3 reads CASSLGAGGYEQYF. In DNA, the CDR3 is TGTGCCAGCAGCTTAGGAGCGGGGGGGTACGAGCAGTACTTC.